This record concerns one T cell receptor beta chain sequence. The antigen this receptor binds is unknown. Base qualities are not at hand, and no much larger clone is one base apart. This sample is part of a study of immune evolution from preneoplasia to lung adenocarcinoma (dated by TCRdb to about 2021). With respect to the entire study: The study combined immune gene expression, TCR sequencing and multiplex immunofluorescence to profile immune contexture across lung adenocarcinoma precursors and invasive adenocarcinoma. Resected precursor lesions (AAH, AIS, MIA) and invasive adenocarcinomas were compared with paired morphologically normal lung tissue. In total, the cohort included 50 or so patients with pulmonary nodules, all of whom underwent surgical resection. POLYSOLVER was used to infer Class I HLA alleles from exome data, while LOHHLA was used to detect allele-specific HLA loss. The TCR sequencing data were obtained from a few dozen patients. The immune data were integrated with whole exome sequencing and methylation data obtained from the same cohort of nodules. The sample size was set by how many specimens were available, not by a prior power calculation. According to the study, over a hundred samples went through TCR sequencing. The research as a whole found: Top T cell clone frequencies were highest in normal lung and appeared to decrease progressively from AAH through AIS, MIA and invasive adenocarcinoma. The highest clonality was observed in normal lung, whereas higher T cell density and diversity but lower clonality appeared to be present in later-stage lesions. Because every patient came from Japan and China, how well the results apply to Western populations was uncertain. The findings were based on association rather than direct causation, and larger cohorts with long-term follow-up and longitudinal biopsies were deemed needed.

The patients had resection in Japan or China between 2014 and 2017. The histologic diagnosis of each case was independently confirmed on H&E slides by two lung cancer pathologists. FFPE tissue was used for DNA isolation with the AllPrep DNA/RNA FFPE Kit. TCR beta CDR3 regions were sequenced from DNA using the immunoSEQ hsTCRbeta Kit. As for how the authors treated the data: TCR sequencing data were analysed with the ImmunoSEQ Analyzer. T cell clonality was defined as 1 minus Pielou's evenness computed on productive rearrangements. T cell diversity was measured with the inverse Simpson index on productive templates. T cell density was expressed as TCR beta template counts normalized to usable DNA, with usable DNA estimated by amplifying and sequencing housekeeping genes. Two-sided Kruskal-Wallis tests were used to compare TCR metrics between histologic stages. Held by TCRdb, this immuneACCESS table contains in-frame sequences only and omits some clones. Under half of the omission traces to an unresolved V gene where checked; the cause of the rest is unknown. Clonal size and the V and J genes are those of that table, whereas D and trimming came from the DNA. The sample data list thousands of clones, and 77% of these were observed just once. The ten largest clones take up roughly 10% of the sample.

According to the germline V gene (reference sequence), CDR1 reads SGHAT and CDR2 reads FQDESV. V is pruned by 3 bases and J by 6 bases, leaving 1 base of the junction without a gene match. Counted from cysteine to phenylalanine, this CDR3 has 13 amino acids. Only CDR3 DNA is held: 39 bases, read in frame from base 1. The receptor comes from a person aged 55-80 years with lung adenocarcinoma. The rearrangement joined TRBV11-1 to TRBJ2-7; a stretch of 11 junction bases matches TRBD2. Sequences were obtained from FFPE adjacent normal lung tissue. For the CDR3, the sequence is CASSFGLAGEQYF. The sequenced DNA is TGTGCCAGCAGCTTCGGACTAGCGGGCGAGCAGTACTTC.